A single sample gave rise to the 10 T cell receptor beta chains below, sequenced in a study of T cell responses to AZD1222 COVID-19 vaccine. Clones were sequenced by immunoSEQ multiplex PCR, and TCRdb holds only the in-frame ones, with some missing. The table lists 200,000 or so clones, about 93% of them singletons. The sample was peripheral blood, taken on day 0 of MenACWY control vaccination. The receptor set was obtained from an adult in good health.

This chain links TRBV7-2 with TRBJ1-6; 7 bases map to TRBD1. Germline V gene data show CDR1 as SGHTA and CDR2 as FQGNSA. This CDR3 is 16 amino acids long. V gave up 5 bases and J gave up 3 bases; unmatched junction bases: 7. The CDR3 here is CASSPRTGYYNSPLHF. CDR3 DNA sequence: TGTGCCAGCAGCCCCAGGACAGGCTACTATAATTCACCCCTCCACTTT.

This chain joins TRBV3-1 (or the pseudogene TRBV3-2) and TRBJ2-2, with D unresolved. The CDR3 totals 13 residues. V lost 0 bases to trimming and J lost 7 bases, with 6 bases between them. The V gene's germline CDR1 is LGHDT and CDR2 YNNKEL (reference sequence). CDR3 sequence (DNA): TGTGCCAGCAGCCAAGATGGTGGCGGGGAGCTGTTTTTT. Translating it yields CASSQDGGGELFF.

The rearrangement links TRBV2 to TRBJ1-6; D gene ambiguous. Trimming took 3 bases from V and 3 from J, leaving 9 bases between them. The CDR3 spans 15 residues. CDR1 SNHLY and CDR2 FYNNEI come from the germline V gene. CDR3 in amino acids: CASSDLGYYNSPLHF. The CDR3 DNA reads TGTGCCAGCAGTGATTTAGGGTACTATAATTCACCCCTCCACTTT.

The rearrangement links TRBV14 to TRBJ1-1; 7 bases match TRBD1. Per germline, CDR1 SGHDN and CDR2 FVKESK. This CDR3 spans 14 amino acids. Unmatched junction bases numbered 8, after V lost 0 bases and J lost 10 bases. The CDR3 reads CASSQDLGYRGAFF. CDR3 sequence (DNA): TGTGCCAGCAGCCAAGATCTGGGTTACAGGGGAGCTTTCTTT.

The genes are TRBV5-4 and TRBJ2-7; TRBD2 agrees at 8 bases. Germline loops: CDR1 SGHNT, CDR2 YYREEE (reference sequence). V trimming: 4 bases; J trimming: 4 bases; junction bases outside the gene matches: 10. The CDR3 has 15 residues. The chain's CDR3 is CASSTGLALTYEQYF. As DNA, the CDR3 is TGTGCCAGCAGCACCGGACTAGCTCTAACGTACGAGCAGTACTTC. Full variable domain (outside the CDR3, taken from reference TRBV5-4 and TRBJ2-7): ETGVTQSPTHLIKTRGQQVTLRCSSQSGHNTVSWYQQALGQGPQFIFQYYREEENGRGNFPPRFSGLQFPNYSSELNVNALELDDSALYLCASSTGLALTYEQYFGPGTRLTVT.

The CDR3 DNA reads TGTGCCAGCAGACTCGGAGTGAACACTGAAGCTTTCTTT. Protein product: CASRLGVNTEAFF. V usage is TRBV2 and J usage is TRBJ1-1; unclear D gene. Between the trimmed V and J ends, which lost 6 bases and 0 bases, there was a span of 8 bases. The CDR3 is 13 amino acids. CDR1 is SNHLY, CDR2 FYNNEI, per germline.

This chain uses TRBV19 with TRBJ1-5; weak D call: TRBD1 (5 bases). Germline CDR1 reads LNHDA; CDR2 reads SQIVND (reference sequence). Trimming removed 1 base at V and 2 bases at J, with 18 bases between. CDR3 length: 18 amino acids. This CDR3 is CASSIGFEGFVGNQPQHF. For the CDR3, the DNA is TGTGCCAGTAGTATAGGGTTCGAGGGGTTTGTCGGCAATCAGCCCCAGCATTTT.

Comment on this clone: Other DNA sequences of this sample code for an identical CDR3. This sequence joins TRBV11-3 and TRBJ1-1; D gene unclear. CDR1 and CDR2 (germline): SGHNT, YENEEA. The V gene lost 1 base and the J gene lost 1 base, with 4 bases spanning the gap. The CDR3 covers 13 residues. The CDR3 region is CASSLARNTEAFF. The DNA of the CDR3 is TGTGCCAGCAGCTTAGCGCGGAACACTGAAGCTTTCTTT. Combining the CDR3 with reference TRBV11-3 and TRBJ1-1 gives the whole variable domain EAGVVQSPRYKIIEKKQPVAFWCNPISGHNTLYWYLQNLGQGPELLIRYENEEAVDDSQLPKDRFSAERLKGVDSTLKIQPAELGDSAVYLCASSLARNTEAFFGQGTRLTVV.

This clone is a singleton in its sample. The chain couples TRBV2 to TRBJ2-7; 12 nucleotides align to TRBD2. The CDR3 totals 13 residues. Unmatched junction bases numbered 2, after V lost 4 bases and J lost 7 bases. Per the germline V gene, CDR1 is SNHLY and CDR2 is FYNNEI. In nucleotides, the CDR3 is TGTGCCAGCAGTGGGCTAGCGGGAGGGGAGCAGTACTTC. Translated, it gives CASSGLAGGEQYF.

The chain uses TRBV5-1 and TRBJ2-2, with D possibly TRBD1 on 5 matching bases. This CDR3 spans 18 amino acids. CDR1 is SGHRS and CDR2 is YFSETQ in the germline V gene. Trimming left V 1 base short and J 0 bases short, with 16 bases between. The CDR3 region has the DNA TGCGCCAGCAGCTTGTTTTCTTCAGGGTCCTCGAACACCGGGGAGCTGTTTTTT. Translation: CASSLFSSGSSNTGELFF.